Presented here are 6 T cell receptor beta chains from one specimen sequenced in a study of early T cells in non-severe SARS-CoV-2 infection. TCRdb reprocessed the 5' RACE reads with MiXCR, giving one entry per CDR3 protein. This repertoire shows fewer than 80,000 distinct CDR3 sequences, 12% found once; its top ten account for about 3.9%. Sequenced input: whole blood. These receptors came from an adult who was a healthcare worker with PCR-confirmed SARS-CoV-2 infection or an uninfected control (not recorded which).

This clonotype was seen many times. The gene calls are TRBV6-1 and TRBJ2-5, with D unresolved. The CDR3 length is 14 residues. With 0 bases removed from V and 5 bases from J, the gap between germline ends came to 10 bases. The germline gives CDR1 MNHNS, CDR2 SASEGT. This CDR3 is CASSEAAARETQYF. CDR3 bases: TGTGCCAGCAGTGAAGCGGCAGCTCGGGAGACCCAGTACTTC.

This chain joins TRBV5-4 and TRBJ2-1; possibly TRBD1 for D (5 bases). The CDR3 is 13 residues long. Germline CDR1 is SGHNT and CDR2 is YYREEE (reference sequence). V was shortened by 4 bases and J by 8 bases, with 13 bases between the two germline ends. In nucleotides, the CDR3 is TGTGCCAGCAGCCCCCGGCAGGGCCATGAGCAGTTCTTC. It specifies CASSPRQGHEQFF.

The sample holds many counts of this clonotype. The rearrangement links TRBV20-1 to TRBJ2-1; TRBD2 aligns across 10 bases. The J segment lost 9 bases and the V segment lost 1 base, leaving 21 bases of the junction unmatched. The CDR3 contains 19 residues. The germline V gene encodes CDR1 DFQATT and CDR2 SNEGSKA (reference sequence). CDR3 DNA sequence: TGCAGTGCTAGAGGAGCTAGCGGGAGTCATGGGGTATGGGTAGGTGAGCAGTTCTTC. It translates to CSARGASGSHGVWVGEQFF.

This clonotype was observed a few times. This chain uses TRBV28 with TRBJ2-1; 13 positions agree with TRBD2. CDR1 and CDR2 from the germline V gene are MDHEN and SYDVKM. J was trimmed by 9 bases and V by 8 bases; bases with no gene match: 13. The CDR3 is 16 residues long. The CDR3 DNA reads TGTGCCAGCGCCGGAACCGGGACTAGCGGGATTGGTGAGCAGTTCTTC. As protein: CASAGTGTSGIGEQFF.

This clonotype came up a few times. The chain combines TRBV12-5 with TRBJ2-3; possible D gene TRBD2, 6 bases. Trimming cost V 7 bases and J 6 bases, with 20 bases left between them. Germline V lookup: CDR1 LGHNT, CDR2 FRNRAP. The CDR3 is 15 amino acids. For the CDR3, the DNA is TGTGCTAGTGCCCCCGGGACTGCCGCTTATGATACGCAGTATTTT. Protein: CASAPGTAAYDTQYF.

This clonotype was recorded a few times. The chain links TRBV18 to TRBJ2-7; TRBD1 is a possible D gene (6 bases). CDR1 and CDR2 from the germline V gene are KGHSH and LQKENI. The CDR3 length is 16 residues. Trimming pared 3 bases from V and 0 bases from J, leaving 15 bases between. The CDR3 here is CASSPSGHSFSYEQYF. As DNA, the CDR3 is TGTGCCAGCTCACCGTCGGGACATTCGTTCTCCTACGAGCAGTACTTC. Full variable domain (missing parts from reference TRBV18 and TRBJ2-7): NAGVMQNPRHLVRRRGQEARLRCSPMKGHSHVYWYRQLPEEGLKFMVYLQKENIIDESGMPKERFSAEFPKEGPSILRIQQVVRGDSAAYFCASSPSGHSFSYEQYFGPGTRLTVT.